This entry lists 26 T cell receptor beta chains sequenced from one sample in a study of blood T cells in healthy people across ages. Alongside a J-beta primer mix, a sample-barcoded 5' primer served in a second PCR lasting roughly 6 to 11 cycles. Using its own MiXCR run on the 5' RACE reads, TCRdb lists one record per CDR3 protein. The profile shows about 1.4 million distinct CDR3 sequences, roughly 64% of them singletons. The sample comprised blood. Receptor source: a man aged 18 to 30 in good health.

J is TRBJ1-2 and V is TRBV7-8, with 9 bases aligning to TRBD1. The CDR3 extends over 17 amino acids. V gave up 4 bases and J gave up 8 bases; unmatched junction bases: 17. Germline V gives CDR1 SGHVS, CDR2 FQNEAQ. CDR3 in DNA: TGTGCCAGCAGCTCGTATCGGGACAGGGCGACCTCAGGGGGCTACACCTTC. Amino acids: CASSSYRDRATSGGYTF.

This chain connects TRBV6-2 or TRBV6-3 to TRBJ2-5, with TRBD2 matching over 8 bases. Trimming removed 2 bases from V and 0 bases from J; junction bases left unmatched: 2. CDR3 length: 15 residues. The germline CDR1 and CDR2 sequences are MNHEY and SVGEGT. The CDR3 spells CASSYAGGNQETQYF. In DNA, the CDR3 is TGTGCCAGCAGTTACGCGGGAGGCAACCAAGAGACCCAGTACTTC.

V usage is TRBV20-1 and J usage is TRBJ2-5; D not resolved. V lost 7 bases and J 5 bases, leaving 14 bases between the germline ends. CDR3 size: 12 residues. CDR1 and CDR2 from the germline V gene are DFQATT and SNEGSKA (reference sequence). In DNA form, the CDR3 reads TGCAGTGAGTTAGGGCCCGGGGAGACCCAGTACTTC. Protein: CSELGPGETQYF.

The CDR3, as DNA: TGTGCCAGCAGCTTAGAGGTGGGACAGGGCTGGGAGCAGTACTTC. Residues: CASSLEVGQGWEQYF. The genes are TRBV7-9 and TRBJ2-4; 9 nucleotides match TRBD1. CDR3 length: 15 amino acids. J was trimmed by 13 bases and V by 1 base; bases with no gene match: 11. From germline, CDR1 is SEHNR and CDR2 FQNEAQ (reference sequence).

In its sample, this clonotype was seen a few times. The V call is TRBV20-1, the J call TRBJ2-7; the D is unclear. The CDR3 is made up of 13 amino acids. The germline V gene has CDR1 DFQATT and CDR2 SNEGSKA (reference sequence). Trimming removed 1 base at V and 2 bases at J, with 9 bases between. CDR3 DNA sequence: TGCAGTGCTAGAGGAAGGGTAGCCTACGAGCAGTACTTC. This translates into CSARGRVAYEQYF.

This clonotype appeared a few times. J is TRBJ1-2 and V is TRBV29-1; 9 nucleotides align to TRBD1. The V and J ends lost 2 bases and 5 bases, in that order; junction bases with no gene match: 9. The CDR3 spans 15 residues. In germline, CDR1 is SQVTM, CDR2 ANQGSEA. The CDR3 protein is CSVESVGTGFYGYTF. CDR3 DNA: TGCAGCGTTGAATCTGTTGGGACAGGGTTTTATGGCTACACCTTC.

V gene TRBV6-5 combines with J gene TRBJ2-1, with 12 bases that match TRBD2. This CDR3 has 15 residues. Germline V gene lookup returns CDR1 MNHEY and CDR2 SVGAGI. Losses at the gene ends were 4 bases for V and 7 bases for J; bases not matched to a gene: 5. The CDR3 loop is CASSFSTSGRNEQFF. CDR3 bases: TGTGCCAGCAGTTTTAGTACTAGCGGGAGGAATGAGCAGTTCTTC.

The rearrangement joins TRBV11-1 to TRBJ1-5; D not certain. Looked up from germline, CDR1 is SGHAT and CDR2 is FQDESV (reference sequence). The ends were cut back, 1 base at V and 9 bases at J, with 10 bases in the middle. The CDR3 has 13 amino acids. The CDR3 region has the DNA TGTGCCAGCAGCTTAGGTCCTTCCGTGCCCCAGCATTTT. Its protein product is CASSLGPSVPQHF.

Points on this clonotype: The junction and the germline gene differ at one end; a read error may be behind it. The V call is TRBV12-3 or TRBV12-4, the J call TRBJ1-5, with unresolved D. This CDR3 is built from 13 residues. CDR3: CACSSTPGQPQHF. Here the CDR3 DNA reads TGTGCCTGCAGTTCAACGCCGGGGCAGCCCCAGCATTTT.

This rearrangement joins TRBV5-1 to TRBJ1-5; perhaps TRBD1 as D (5 bases). The CDR3 extends over 15 amino acids. The V gene's germline CDR1 is SGHRS and CDR2 YFSETQ. V was cut by 0 bases and J by 3 bases, with 10 bases left in between. The CDR3 bases are TGCGCCAGCAGCTTGGGGGGCGGCTTCAATCAGCCCCAGCATTTT. It encodes CASSLGGGFNQPQHF.

CDR3 loop: CASSLAGAGLYEQYF. CDR3 bases: TGTGCCAGCAGCTTGGCAGGGGCAGGGCTCTACGAGCAGTACTTC. This chain links TRBV5-6 with TRBJ2-7, with D possibly being TRBD1 (6 bases). CDR3 length: 15 residues. Between the trimmed V and J ends, which lost 0 bases and 3 bases, there was a span of 13 bases. Germline lookup yields CDR1 SGHDT and CDR2 YYEEEE.

The sample holds a few counts of this clonotype. The rearrangement joins TRBV5-1 to TRBJ2-3; D is perhaps TRBD1 or TRBD2 (5 bases each). This CDR3 spans 16 amino acids. Looked up from germline, CDR1 is SGHRS and CDR2 is YFSETQ. The V end lost 0 bases, the J end lost 0 bases, and 11 bases lay between the germline ends. CDR3 loop: CASSLEGTSSTDTQYF. In DNA form, the CDR3 reads TGCGCCAGCAGCTTGGAGGGGACCTCAAGCACAGATACGCAGTATTTT.

In its sample, this clonotype was seen a few times. This sequence joins TRBV7-9 and TRBJ1-5, with unresolved D. V lost 2 bases and J 6 bases, leaving 5 bases between the germline ends. Germline CDR1 and CDR2: SEHNR and FQNEAQ (reference sequence). This CDR3 has 12 residues. The chain's CDR3 is CASSLNSQPQHF. The DNA for the CDR3 is TGTGCCAGCAGCTTAAACAGTCAGCCCCAGCATTTT.

This chain connects TRBV29-1 to TRBJ2-7; D may be TRBD1 (5 bases). This CDR3 has 14 residues. The V gene lost 0 bases and the J gene lost 0 bases, with 9 bases spanning the gap. Per the germline V gene, CDR1 is SQVTM and CDR2 is ANQGSEA. The CDR3 sequence: CSVEDQGPSYEQYF. In DNA, the CDR3 is TGCAGCGTTGAAGATCAGGGCCCCTCCTACGAGCAGTACTTC.

The rearrangement joins TRBV10-3 to TRBJ2-3, with TRBD1 matching over 8 bases. The CDR3 extends over 17 amino acids. V was clipped by 4 bases and J by 4 bases; unmatched bases: 13. The germline CDR1 and CDR2 sequences are ENHRY and SYGVKD. The CDR3 reads CAISGLGQGKIADTQYF. The CDR3 DNA sequence: TGTGCCATCAGTGGTTTAGGACAGGGAAAGATAGCAGATACGCAGTATTTT.

This clonotype was counted once. The chain is built from TRBV5-6 and TRBJ2-1; D call uncertain. V gave up 4 bases and J gave up 10 bases, with 24 bases separating them. Germline CDR1 and CDR2: SGHDT and YYEEEE. The CDR3 length is 16 residues. CDR3 sequence (DNA): TGTGCCAGCAGCCCCGCGGCGCCGGGTCCCGTTTACGAGCAGTTCTTC. This sequence encodes CASSPAAPGPVYEQFF.

The rearrangement links TRBV20-1 to TRBJ2-5, with TRBD2 matching 7 bases. V lost 1 base and J lost 5; bases outside the gene matches: 19. The CDR3 totals 18 residues. Germline CDR1 is DFQATT and CDR2 is SNEGSKA (reference sequence). This CDR3 is CSARGVAERGLLMETQYF. The CDR3 nucleotides read TGCAGTGCTAGAGGTGTTGCTGAGCGGGGTCTCTTGATGGAGACCCAGTACTTC.

This chain uses TRBV3-1 with TRBJ2-3, with D hard to call. Germline CDR1 reads LGHDT; CDR2 reads YNNKEL (reference sequence). V was pared by 0 bases and J by 5 bases, with 12 bases between. CDR3 length: 15 residues. CDR3 protein: CASSQDRLVVDTQYF. The CDR3 DNA is TGTGCCAGCAGCCAAGATCGGCTAGTCGTAGATACGCAGTATTTT.

The V and J genes are TRBV20-1 and TRBJ1-1; weak D call: TRBD1 (6 bases). From germline, CDR1 is DFQATT and CDR2 SNEGSKA (reference sequence). The V end was cut by 6 bases, the J end by 1 base, with 18 bases between. The CDR3 totals 15 residues. CDR3 residues: CSASSPPTGNTEAFF. The CDR3 bases are TGCAGTGCCTCCAGCCCCCCGACAGGGAACACTGAAGCTTTCTTT.

The chain uses TRBV12-3 or TRBV12-4 and TRBJ1-5; the match to TRBD1 covers 8 bases. J gave up 5 bases and V 5 bases, and 5 bases lay outside the gene matches. The CDR3 covers 14 residues. CDR3 sequence reads: CASSTGQVHQPQHF. For the CDR3, the DNA is TGTGCCAGCAGTACGGGACAGGTACATCAGCCCCAGCATTTT.

In this sample, this clonotype turned up a few times. The rearrangement uses TRBV6-5 and TRBJ1-1, with 10 bases lining up with TRBD1. The J segment lost 8 bases and the V segment lost 6 bases, leaving 3 bases of the junction unmatched. The CDR3 is 12 residues long. Germline CDR1 reads MNHEY; CDR2 reads SVGAGI. The CDR3 region has the DNA TGTGCCAGCAGGTTGGGACAGGGGGAAGCTTTCTTT. Protein sequence: CASRLGQGEAFF.

This chain uses TRBV7-2 with TRBJ2-4; 11 nucleotides match TRBD2. This CDR3 is 16 amino acids long. Trimming at V came to 1 base and at J to 5 bases, leaving 4 bases not matched to a gene. Per the germline V gene, CDR1 is SGHTA and CDR2 is FQGNSA. This chain's CDR3 is CASSLDSGGVQNIQYF. The CDR3 DNA is TGTGCCAGCAGCTTAGATAGCGGGGGGGTACAAAACATTCAGTACTTC.

This rearrangement joins TRBV12-3 or TRBV12-4 to TRBJ2-4; 9 nucleotides match TRBD2. The CDR3 contains 16 residues. Unmatched junction bases numbered 10, after V lost 6 bases and J lost 4 bases. Here the CDR3 reads CASSPEVAGAKNIQYF. In DNA, the CDR3 is TGTGCCAGCAGCCCCGAGGTAGCGGGAGCTAAAAACATTCAGTACTTC.

The rearrangement uses TRBV28 and TRBJ2-5; 8 nucleotides match TRBD1. CDR3 length: 18 residues. The ends lost 6 bases at V and 1 base at J; junction bases unmatched: 16. Germline-derived CDR1 and CDR2 are MDHEN and SYDVKM. The CDR3 reads CASSPGLTGATAQETQYF. CDR3 coding DNA: TGTGCCAGCAGCCCGGGACTGACAGGGGCTACCGCCCAAGAGACCCAGTACTTC.

This clonotype was seen a few times. V is TRBV12-5 and J is TRBJ2-3; 9 bases align to TRBD2. In germline, CDR1 is LGHNT, CDR2 FRNRAP. Trimming cost V 5 bases and J 3 bases; bases outside gene matches: 15. This CDR3 has 18 amino acids. This CDR3 is CASGQGDLLAGATDTQYF. CDR3 nucleotides: TGTGCTAGTGGTCAAGGGGATCTTTTAGCGGGAGCGACAGATACGCAGTATTTT.

The V gene is TRBV5-8, the J gene TRBJ1-2, with D unclear. The CDR3 extends over 12 amino acids. The V and J ends lost 6 bases and 1 base respectively, with 7 bases between them. CDR1 and CDR2 from the germline V gene are SGHTS and YDEGEE. The CDR3 loop is CASKADNYGYTF. CDR3 DNA sequence: TGTGCCAGCAAGGCGGATAACTATGGCTACACCTTC.